This TCR beta chain was recorded in a study of OX40 agonist ivuxolimab in advanced cancers. Study-level findings and limits: Clonal expansion by week 6 occurred in CD4+ and CD8+ blood T cells (at 0.1 to 3.0 mg/kg). Low normalized clonal expansion also occurred in some nonresponding patients. Compared with others, partial responders at 0.1-3.0 mg/kg displayed clonal expansion among the lowest. No antigen was identified for the clonally expanded peripheral T cells.

Remarks on this clone: Its antigen is still unknown. One junction end disagrees with the germline gene, perhaps due to a read error.

Using immunoSEQ multiplex PCR, the repertoire was profiled, and TCRdb retains in-frame clones only, with some absent. This table has about 81,000 clones, around 80% appearing once. The TCR originated in an adult with an advanced solid tumor such as melanoma, head and neck, liver or kidney cancer. This specimen consisted of CD4+ or CD8+ T cells sorted from blood, obtained in a trial of the OX40 agonist ivuxolimab.

The CDR3 sequence: CASSLALTGLANTGELFF. The CDR3 DNA follows: TGTGCTAGCAGCTTAGCGCTAACGGGACTTGCGAACACCGGGGAGCTGTTTTTT. The V gene is TRBV7-7, the J gene TRBJ2-2, with D tentatively TRBD2 (6 bases). This CDR3 comprises 18 residues. Germline V lookup: CDR1 SSHAT, CDR2 FNYEAQ (reference sequence).